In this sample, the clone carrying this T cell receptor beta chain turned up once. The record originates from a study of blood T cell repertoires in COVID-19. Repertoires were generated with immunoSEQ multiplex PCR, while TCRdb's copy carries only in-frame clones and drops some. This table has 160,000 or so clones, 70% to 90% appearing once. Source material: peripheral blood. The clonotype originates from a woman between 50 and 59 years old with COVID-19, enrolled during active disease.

CDR3 amino acids: CASSASSWTSYNEQFF. CDR3 bases: TGTGCCAGCAGCGCTAGCTCATGGACCTCCTACAATGAGCAGTTCTTC. The chain uses TRBV2 and TRBJ2-1, with D possibly being TRBD2 (5 bases). From germline, CDR1 is SNHLY and CDR2 FYNNEI. This CDR3 region has 16 residues. Trimming removed 6 bases from V and 0 bases from J, with 15 bases in between.